Below, 25 T cell receptor beta chains from the same sample are listed, as sequenced in a study of high-grade serous ovarian cancer treatment subgroups. Some clones are missing from TCRdb's copy, which holds only in-frame ones; the method was immunoSEQ multiplex PCR. The sample includes around 30,000 clones, about 86% seen only once; the top ten take roughly 2%. Tumor samples were obtained before definitive surgery or chemotherapy. The sample taken for sequencing was tumor tissue. Source of these receptors: a human donor with high-grade serous ovarian cancer.

This clone turned up a few times. This sequence joins TRBV29-1 and TRBJ1-1; D gene ambiguous. This CDR3 has 10 amino acids. Germline-derived CDR1 and CDR2 are SQVTM and ANQGSEA. Deletions cut 7 bases from V and 10 bases from J, with 13 bases between. The CDR3 DNA reads TGCAGCGACGCAAAACCTGTAGCTTTCTTT. Translation: CSDAKPVAFF.

The chain uses TRBV10-3 and TRBJ1-3; weak D call: TRBD1 (6 bases). Germline CDR1 and CDR2: ENHRY and SYGVKD. The CDR3 contains 13 residues. V was clipped by 6 bases and J by 0 bases, with 6 bases between them. CDR3 in DNA: TGTGCCATCAGGGACAGCTCTGGAAACACCATATATTTT. This gives the protein CAIRDSSGNTIYF.

The gene calls are TRBV5-6 and TRBJ1-1, with D uncertain. Germline V gives CDR1 SGHDT, CDR2 YYEEEE. The CDR3 has 14 amino acids. Trimming removed 3 bases from V and 2 bases from J, with 11 bases in between. The CDR3 loop is CASSWGRPNTEAFF. Here the CDR3 DNA reads TGTGCCAGCAGCTGGGGTCGACCTAACACTGAAGCTTTCTTT.

The chain carries TRBV7-2 and TRBJ2-3, with D possibly TRBD2 on 6 matching bases. CDR1 is SGHTA, CDR2 FQGNSA, per germline. The length of the CDR3 is 18 residues. V gave up 5 bases and J gave up 8 bases, with 29 bases separating them. The CDR3 DNA sequence: TGTGCCAGCAGCACCAGCGGGTCGCGTGGGCTCCGCGGGGTTACGCAGTATTTT. Translating gives CASSTSGSRGLRGVTQYF.

This clone occurred once. V usage is TRBV5-1 and J usage is TRBJ2-7, with 10 bases aligning to TRBD1. The ends lost 3 bases at V and 5 bases at J; junction bases unmatched: 8. The germline gives CDR1 SGHRS, CDR2 YFSETQ. The CDR3 runs 15 residues. As DNA, the CDR3 is TGCGCCAGCAGCTCCGGACAGGGGGATCTAGACGAGCAGTACTTC. This sequence encodes CASSSGQGDLDEQYF.

The chain joins TRBV6-6 to TRBJ1-1; maybe TRBD1 (5 bases). CDR1 MNHNY and CDR2 SVGAGI come from the germline V gene (reference sequence). The CDR3 sequence is 14 residues long. The germline V and J ends were trimmed by 7 bases and 4 bases, with 16 bases remaining between them. The CDR3, as DNA: TGTGCCAGCACCCCGGCTTCAGGGAGCACTGAAGCTTTCTTT. Its translation: CASTPASGSTEAFF.

The gene calls are TRBV19 and TRBJ2-7; D call uncertain. V dropped 4 bases and J dropped 2 bases, with 9 bases sitting between them. CDR3 length: 13 amino acids. Germline-derived CDR1 and CDR2 are LNHDA and SQIVND (reference sequence). CDR3 sequence reads: CASSNRAPYEQYF. Here the CDR3 DNA reads TGTGCCAGTAGTAACCGGGCTCCCTACGAGCAGTACTTC. The full variable domain, rest sourced from reference TRBV19 and TRBJ2-7, is DGGITQSPKYLFRKEGQNVTLSCEQNLNHDAMYWYRQDPGQGLRLIYYSQIVNDFQKGDIAEGYSVSREKKESFPLTVTSAQKNPTAFYLCASSNRAPYEQYFGPGTRLTVT.

The chain combines TRBV7-8 with TRBJ2-5; the match to TRBD2 covers 8 bases. The CDR3 has 16 amino acids. Germline V gene data show CDR1 as SGHVS and CDR2 as FQNEAQ. V was clipped by 2 bases and J by 4 bases; unmatched bases: 9. CDR3 loop: CASSLPRTGGGETQYF. The CDR3, as DNA: TGTGCCAGCAGCTTACCCCGTACCGGGGGGGGAGAGACCCAGTACTTC.

The chain links TRBV29-1 to TRBJ2-7; possible D gene TRBD1, 5 bases. This CDR3 comprises 14 residues. Trimming cost V 4 bases and J 5 bases, with 18 bases left between them. Looked up from germline, CDR1 is SQVTM and CDR2 is ANQGSEA. The CDR3 DNA sequence: TGCAGCGTTGTACTAAGGTCTACAGGCCACGAGCAGTACTTC. This codes for CSVVLRSTGHEQYF.

Here the CDR3 reads CASSSRQGNSYEQYF. The CDR3, as DNA: TGTGCCAGCAGCTCCCGACAGGGAAACTCCTACGAGCAGTACTTC. The rearrangement joins TRBV6-5 to TRBJ2-7; 7 bases are shared with TRBD1. CDR1 and CDR2 from the germline V gene are MNHEY and SVGAGI. Losses at the gene ends were 6 bases for V and 0 bases for J; bases not matched to a gene: 8. This CDR3 contains 15 residues.

The genes are TRBV10-3 and TRBJ1-3; perhaps TRBD1 as D (6 bases). V lost 10 bases, J lost 4 bases, and 14 bases lay in between. Per the germline V gene, CDR1 is ENHRY and CDR2 is SYGVKD. The CDR3 consists of 13 residues. For the CDR3, the DNA is TGTGCCACTCAACAGGGTCCCGGAAACACCATATATTTT. This codes for CATQQGPGNTIYF.

The V gene is TRBV9, the J gene TRBJ2-3, with 11 bases that match TRBD2. The V gene's germline CDR1 is SGDLS and CDR2 YYNGEE. The length of the CDR3 is 16 residues. Germline trimming cut 2 bases from V and 2 bases from J; bases unmatched to any gene: 4. The CDR3 loop is CASSVTSGTPTDTQYF. The CDR3 DNA follows: TGTGCCAGCAGCGTGACTAGCGGGACTCCCACAGATACGCAGTATTTT.

The rearrangement links TRBV4-1 to TRBJ2-5, with no clear D. There are 14 residues in the CDR3. Trimming left V 5 bases short and J 1 base short, with 11 bases between. Germline V lookup: CDR1 MGHRA, CDR2 YSYEKL. The CDR3 coding sequence is TGCGCCAGCAGCTACCTGGATACCCAAGAGACCCAGTACTTC. It is translated as CASSYLDTQETQYF.

This rearrangement joins TRBV5-1 to TRBJ1-2; 10 bases are a match to TRBD1. Germline V CDR1 and CDR2: SGHRS, YFSETQ. The CDR3 consists of 14 residues. The ends lost 5 bases at V and 4 bases at J; junction bases unmatched: 5. The CDR3 region has the DNA TGCGCCAGCAGGCCGGGACAGGGGATCTATGGCTACACCTTC. This sequence encodes CASRPGQGIYGYTF.

In the case of this clone: Distinct nucleotide sequences in the sample also encode this CDR3. V usage is TRBV7-9 and J usage is TRBJ1-2; D call uncertain. V lost 3 bases and J 0 bases, leaving 5 bases between the germline ends. Germline CDR1 SEHNR, CDR2 FQNEAQ (reference sequence). CDR3 size: 13 residues. The CDR3 sequence: CASSFGANYGYTF. In DNA, the CDR3 is TGTGCCAGCAGCTTCGGAGCTAACTATGGCTACACCTTC.

The rearrangement uses TRBV19 and TRBJ1-1, with TRBD1 matching over 7 bases. V gave up 3 bases and J gave up 3 bases; unmatched junction bases: 7. Germline V gene data show CDR1 as LNHDA and CDR2 as SQIVND (reference sequence). This CDR3 contains 15 residues. This chain's CDR3 is CASSILPTGHTEAFF. The CDR3 DNA follows: TGTGCCAGTAGTATTCTTCCGACAGGGCACACTGAAGCTTTCTTT.

In this sample, this clone turned up once. The J gene is TRBJ2-1, the V gene TRBV15; D not resolved. Germline loops: CDR1 LNHNV, CDR2 YYDKDF (reference sequence). V was clipped by 0 bases and J by 6 bases, with 9 bases between them. The CDR3 totals 14 residues. CDR3 nucleotide sequence: TGTGCCACCAGCAGAGATCCCTATGGCAATGAGCAGTTCTTC. This encodes CATSRDPYGNEQFF. Combining the CDR3 with reference TRBV15 and TRBJ2-1 gives the whole variable domain DAMVIQNPRYQVTQFGKPVTLSCSQTLNHNVMYWYQQKSSQAPKLLFHYYDKDFNNEADTPDNFQSRRPNTSFCFLDIRSPGLGDTAMYLCATSRDPYGNEQFFGPGTRLTVL.

This chain uses TRBV29-1 with TRBJ1-1; D is unresolved. The V gene's germline CDR1 is SQVTM and CDR2 ANQGSEA. This CDR3 spans 12 amino acids. The chain's CDR3 is CSFGRTNTEAFF. Here the CDR3 DNA reads TGCAGTTTCGGACGGACGAACACTGAAGCTTTCTTT.

This chain uses TRBV28 with TRBJ2-7, with D maybe TRBD2 (5 bases). The CDR3 has 12 amino acids. Germline CDR1 reads MDHEN; CDR2 reads SYDVKM. V lost 8 bases to trimming and J lost 6 bases, with 14 bases between them. For the CDR3, the DNA is TGTGCCAGCCCATACGGGGATGTCGAGCAGTACTTC. Translating gives CASPYGDVEQYF.

J is TRBJ2-7 and V is TRBV5-7; 8 positions match TRBD1. TRBV5-7 carries the ORF label, with uncertain function. V lost 4 bases to trimming and J lost 4 bases; unmatched junction nucleotides: 4. This CDR3 has 13 residues. The CDR3 spells CASSPGQVYEQYF. Written as DNA, the CDR3 is TGTGCCAGCAGCCCGGGACAGGTTTACGAGCAGTACTTC.

The rearrangement joins TRBV27 to TRBJ1-5, with TRBD1 identical over 7 bases. Germline V CDR1 and CDR2: MNHEY, SMNVEV (reference sequence). V dropped 2 bases and J dropped 3; count of bases not matched to a gene: 10. This CDR3 is 17 amino acids long. The CDR3 sequence: CASSLRPRTGTNQPQHF. The DNA of the CDR3 is TGTGCCAGCAGTTTACGACCCAGGACAGGAACCAATCAGCCCCAGCATTTT.

The rearrangement uses TRBV30 and TRBJ1-2; possible D gene TRBD1, 6 bases. Trimming took off 6 bases at V and 2 bases at J, with 16 bases between the two ends. CDR3 length: 14 amino acids. Germline V CDR1 and CDR2: GTSNPN, SVGIG (reference sequence). As DNA, the CDR3 is TGTGCCTGCAACATAAACAGGGCGAACTATGGCTACACCTTC. Residues: CACNINRANYGYTF.

This rearrangement joins TRBV18 to TRBJ1-3, with D unresolved. CDR1 and CDR2 from the germline V gene are KGHSH and LQKENI. Trimming removed 4 bases at V and 2 bases at J, with 9 bases between. The CDR3 loop spans 14 amino acids. The CDR3 loop reads CASSHGKPGNTIYF. Here the CDR3 DNA reads TGTGCCAGCTCACACGGGAAACCTGGAAACACCATATATTTT.

The CDR3 protein is CASSQGQLNTEAFF. Written as DNA, the CDR3 is TGTGCCAGCAGCCAAGGCCAGTTGAACACTGAAGCTTTCTTT. The chain combines TRBV4-2 with TRBJ1-1; the D is unclear. V dropped 1 base and J dropped 0 bases, with 6 bases sitting between them. CDR1 is LGHNA, CDR2 YNFKEQ, per germline. The CDR3 has 14 residues.

J is TRBJ1-5 and V is TRBV6-1, with a possible D match to TRBD1 (6 bases). Germline loops: CDR1 MNHNS, CDR2 SASEGT. This CDR3 is 16 amino acids long. Trimming took off 2 bases at V and 3 bases at J, with 14 bases between the two ends. The CDR3 DNA reads as TGTGCCAGCAGTGAAAAGTGGACAGCCTTCAATCAGCCCCAGCATTTT. Its translation: CASSEKWTAFNQPQHF.